This TCR beta chain was profiled in a study of shared clonotypes between healthy human individuals. Study-level information: Plates per donor: three CD4 naive, three CD4 memory, two CD8 naive, one CD8 memory.

The CDR3 contains 16 residues. Per the germline V gene, CDR1 is LNHDA and CDR2 is SQIVND (reference sequence). V shed 5 bases and J shed 4 bases, with 20 bases lying between them. The data were produced by immunoSEQ multiplex PCR, yet TCRdb's version contains in-frame clones alone and is incomplete. The table has 950,000 to 1,300,000 clones, about 76% seen once. Study results and limitations: It was the few donors that limited the genetic and exposure-history diversity represented. Inspection by rarefaction showed sorted-subset sequencing to be incomplete despite large depth.

About this clone itself: Antigen unknown.

The receptor was isolated from a man younger than 35 in good health. The material sequenced was memory CD4+ T cells sorted from blood. Documented subset: CD45RA-negative fraction. The rearrangement joins TRBV19 to TRBJ1-2; D is unresolved. The CDR3 is CASSPTARQAGYGYTF. In DNA, the CDR3 is TGTGCCAGTAGTCCCACCGCCCGGCAGGCCGGCTATGGCTACACCTTC.